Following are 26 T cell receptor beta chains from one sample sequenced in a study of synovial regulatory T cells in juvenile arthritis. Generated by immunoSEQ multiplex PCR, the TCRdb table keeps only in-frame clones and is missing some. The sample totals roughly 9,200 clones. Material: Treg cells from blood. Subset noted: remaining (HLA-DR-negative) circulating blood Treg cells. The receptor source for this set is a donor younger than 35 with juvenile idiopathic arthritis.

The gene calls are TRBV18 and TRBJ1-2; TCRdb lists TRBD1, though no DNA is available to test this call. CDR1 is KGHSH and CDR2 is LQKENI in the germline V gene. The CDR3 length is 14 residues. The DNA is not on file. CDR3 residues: CASSPMTGNYGYTF.

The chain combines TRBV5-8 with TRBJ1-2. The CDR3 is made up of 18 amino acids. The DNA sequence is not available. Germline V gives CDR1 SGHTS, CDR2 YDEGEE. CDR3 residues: CASNTFARELLDNYGYTF. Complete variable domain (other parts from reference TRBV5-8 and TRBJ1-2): EAGVTQSPTHLIKTRGQQATLRCSPISGHTSVYWYQQALGLGLQFLLWYDEGEERNRGNFPPRFSGRQFPNYSSELNVNALELEDSALYLCASNTFARELLDNYGYTFGSGTRLTVV.

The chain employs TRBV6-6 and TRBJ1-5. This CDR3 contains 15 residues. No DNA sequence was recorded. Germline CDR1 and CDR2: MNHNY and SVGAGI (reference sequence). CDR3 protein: CASSLGTGDNQPQHF.

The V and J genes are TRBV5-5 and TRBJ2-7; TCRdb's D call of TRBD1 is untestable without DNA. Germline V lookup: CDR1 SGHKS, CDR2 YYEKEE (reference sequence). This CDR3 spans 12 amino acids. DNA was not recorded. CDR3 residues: CASSPTGYEQYF.

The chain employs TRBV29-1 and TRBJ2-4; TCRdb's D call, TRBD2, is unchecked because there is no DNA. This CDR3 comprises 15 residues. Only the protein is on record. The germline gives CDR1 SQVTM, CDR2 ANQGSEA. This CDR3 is CSVWVPGLAKNIQYF.

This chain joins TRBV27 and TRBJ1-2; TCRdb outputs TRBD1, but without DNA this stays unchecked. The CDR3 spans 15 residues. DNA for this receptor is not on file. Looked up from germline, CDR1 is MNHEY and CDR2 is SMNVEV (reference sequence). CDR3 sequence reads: CASSSAGTGGYGYTF.

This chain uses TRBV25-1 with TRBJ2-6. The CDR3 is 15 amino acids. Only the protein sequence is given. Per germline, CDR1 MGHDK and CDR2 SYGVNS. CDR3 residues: CASRGTGSGANVLTF. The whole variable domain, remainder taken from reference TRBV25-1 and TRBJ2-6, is EADIYQTPRYLVIGTGKKITLECSQTMGHDKMYWYQQDPGMELHLIHYSYGVNSTEKGDLSSESTVSRIRTEHFPLTLESARPSHTSQYLCASRGTGSGANVLTFGAGSRLTVL.

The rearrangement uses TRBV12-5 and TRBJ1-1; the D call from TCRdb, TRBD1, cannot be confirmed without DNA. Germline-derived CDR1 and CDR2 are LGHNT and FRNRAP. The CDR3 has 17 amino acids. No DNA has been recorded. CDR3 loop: CASGFILTGGVGTEAFF.

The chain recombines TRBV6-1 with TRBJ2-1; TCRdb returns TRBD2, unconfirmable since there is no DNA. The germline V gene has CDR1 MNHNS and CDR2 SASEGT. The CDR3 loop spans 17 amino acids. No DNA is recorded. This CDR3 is CASSDRSLSSSYNEQFF.

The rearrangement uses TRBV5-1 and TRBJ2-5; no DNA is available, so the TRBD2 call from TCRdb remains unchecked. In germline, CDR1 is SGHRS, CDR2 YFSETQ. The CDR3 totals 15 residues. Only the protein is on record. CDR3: CASSPGTRVRETQYF.

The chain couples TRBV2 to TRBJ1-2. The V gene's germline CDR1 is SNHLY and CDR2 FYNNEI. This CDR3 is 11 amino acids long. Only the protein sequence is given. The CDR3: CASSEYYGYTF.

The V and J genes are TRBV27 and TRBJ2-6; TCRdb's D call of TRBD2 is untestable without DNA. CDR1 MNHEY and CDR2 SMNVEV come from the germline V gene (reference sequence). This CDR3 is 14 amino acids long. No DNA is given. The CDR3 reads CASSSYSGANVLTF.

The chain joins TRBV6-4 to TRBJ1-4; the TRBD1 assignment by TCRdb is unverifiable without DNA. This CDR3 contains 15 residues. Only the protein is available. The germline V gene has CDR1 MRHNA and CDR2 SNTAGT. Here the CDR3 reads CASSADGQGGEKLFF.

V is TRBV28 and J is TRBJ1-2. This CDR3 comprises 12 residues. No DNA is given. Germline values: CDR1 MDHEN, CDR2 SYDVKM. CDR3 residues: CATQTLPDGYTF.

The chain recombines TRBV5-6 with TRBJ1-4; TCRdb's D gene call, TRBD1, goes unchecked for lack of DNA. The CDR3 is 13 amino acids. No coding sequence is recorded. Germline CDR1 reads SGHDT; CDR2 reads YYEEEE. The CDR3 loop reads CASSYPRQGKLFF.

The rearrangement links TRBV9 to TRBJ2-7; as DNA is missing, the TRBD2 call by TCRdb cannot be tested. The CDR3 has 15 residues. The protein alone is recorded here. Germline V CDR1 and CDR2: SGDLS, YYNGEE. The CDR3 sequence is CASSRGWVSTYEQYF.

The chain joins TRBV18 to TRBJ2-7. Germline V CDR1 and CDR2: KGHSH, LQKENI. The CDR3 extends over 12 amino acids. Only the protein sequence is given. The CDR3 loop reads CASSPGSDEQYF.

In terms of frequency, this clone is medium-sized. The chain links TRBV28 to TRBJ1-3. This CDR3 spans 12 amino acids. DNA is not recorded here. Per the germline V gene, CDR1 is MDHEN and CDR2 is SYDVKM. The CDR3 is CASSRSGNTIYF.

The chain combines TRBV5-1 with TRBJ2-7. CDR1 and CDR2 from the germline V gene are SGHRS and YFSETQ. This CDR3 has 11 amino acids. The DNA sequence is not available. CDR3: CASSSSYEQYF.

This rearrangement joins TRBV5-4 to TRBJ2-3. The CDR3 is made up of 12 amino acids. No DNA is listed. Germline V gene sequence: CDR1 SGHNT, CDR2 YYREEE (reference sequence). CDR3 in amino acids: CASSSTPDTQYF.

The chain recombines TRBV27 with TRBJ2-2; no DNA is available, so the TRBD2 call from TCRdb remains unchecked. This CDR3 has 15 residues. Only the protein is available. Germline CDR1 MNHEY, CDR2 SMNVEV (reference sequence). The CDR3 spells CASRRLAGVTGELFF.

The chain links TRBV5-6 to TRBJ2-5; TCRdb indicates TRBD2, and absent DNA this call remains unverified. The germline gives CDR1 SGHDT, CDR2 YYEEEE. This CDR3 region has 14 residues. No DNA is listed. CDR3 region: CASSLPTSVETQYF. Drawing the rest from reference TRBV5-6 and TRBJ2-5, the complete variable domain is DAGVTQSPTHLIKTRGQQVTLRCSPKSGHDTVSWYQQALGQGPQFIFQYYEEEERQRGNFPDRFSGHQFPNYSSELNVNALLLGDSALYLCASSLPTSVETQYFGPGTRLLVL.

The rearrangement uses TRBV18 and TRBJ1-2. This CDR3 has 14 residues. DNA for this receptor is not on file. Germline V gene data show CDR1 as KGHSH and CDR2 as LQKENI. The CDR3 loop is CASSPPAAPYGYTF.

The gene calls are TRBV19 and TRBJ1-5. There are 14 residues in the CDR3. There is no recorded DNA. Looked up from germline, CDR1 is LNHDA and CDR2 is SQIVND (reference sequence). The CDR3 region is CATRGGGYNQPQHF.

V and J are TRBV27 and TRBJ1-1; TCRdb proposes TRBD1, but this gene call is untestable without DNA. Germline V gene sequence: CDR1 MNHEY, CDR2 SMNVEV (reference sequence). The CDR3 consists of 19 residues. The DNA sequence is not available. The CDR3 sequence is CASSLFAKGVRGLDTEAFF.

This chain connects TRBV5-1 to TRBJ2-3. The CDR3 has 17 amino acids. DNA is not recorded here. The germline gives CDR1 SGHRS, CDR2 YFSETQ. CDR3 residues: CASRKAPENPNTDTQYF.